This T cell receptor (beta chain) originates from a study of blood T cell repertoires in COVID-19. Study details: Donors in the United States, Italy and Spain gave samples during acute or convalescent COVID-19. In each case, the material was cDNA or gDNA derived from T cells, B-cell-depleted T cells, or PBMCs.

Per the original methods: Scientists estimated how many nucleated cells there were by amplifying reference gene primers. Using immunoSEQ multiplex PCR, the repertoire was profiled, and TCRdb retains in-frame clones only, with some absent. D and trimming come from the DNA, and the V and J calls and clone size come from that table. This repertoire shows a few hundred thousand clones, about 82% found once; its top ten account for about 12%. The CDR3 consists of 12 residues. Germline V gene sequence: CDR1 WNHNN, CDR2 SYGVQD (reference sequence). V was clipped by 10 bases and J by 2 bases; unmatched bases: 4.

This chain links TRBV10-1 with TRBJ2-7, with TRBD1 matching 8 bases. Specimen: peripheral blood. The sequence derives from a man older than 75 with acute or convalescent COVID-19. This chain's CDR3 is CATGQGTYEQYF. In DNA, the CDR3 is TGCGCCACCGGACAGGGAACCTACGAGCAGTACTTC.